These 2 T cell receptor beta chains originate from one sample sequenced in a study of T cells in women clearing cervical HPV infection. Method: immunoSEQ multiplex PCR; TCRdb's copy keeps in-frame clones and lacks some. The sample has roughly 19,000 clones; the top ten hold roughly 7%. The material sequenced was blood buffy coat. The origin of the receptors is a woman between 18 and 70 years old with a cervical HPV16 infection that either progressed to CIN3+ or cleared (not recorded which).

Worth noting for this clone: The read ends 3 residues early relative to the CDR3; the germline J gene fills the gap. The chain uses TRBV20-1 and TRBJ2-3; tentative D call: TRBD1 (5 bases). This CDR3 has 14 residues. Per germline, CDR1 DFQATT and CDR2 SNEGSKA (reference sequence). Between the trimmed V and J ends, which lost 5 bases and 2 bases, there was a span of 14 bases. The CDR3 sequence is CSAAARQNTDTQYF. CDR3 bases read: TGCAGTGCTGCAGCCCGACAGAACACAGATACG.

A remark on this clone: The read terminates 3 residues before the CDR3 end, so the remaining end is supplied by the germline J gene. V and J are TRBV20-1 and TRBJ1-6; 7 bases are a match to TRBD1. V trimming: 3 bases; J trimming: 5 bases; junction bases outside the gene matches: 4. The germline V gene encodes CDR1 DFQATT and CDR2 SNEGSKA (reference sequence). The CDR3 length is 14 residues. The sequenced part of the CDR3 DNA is TGCAGTGCTAGCCCCGGGACAGATAATTCACCC. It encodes CSASPGTDNSP. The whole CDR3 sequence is CSASPGTDNSPLHF.